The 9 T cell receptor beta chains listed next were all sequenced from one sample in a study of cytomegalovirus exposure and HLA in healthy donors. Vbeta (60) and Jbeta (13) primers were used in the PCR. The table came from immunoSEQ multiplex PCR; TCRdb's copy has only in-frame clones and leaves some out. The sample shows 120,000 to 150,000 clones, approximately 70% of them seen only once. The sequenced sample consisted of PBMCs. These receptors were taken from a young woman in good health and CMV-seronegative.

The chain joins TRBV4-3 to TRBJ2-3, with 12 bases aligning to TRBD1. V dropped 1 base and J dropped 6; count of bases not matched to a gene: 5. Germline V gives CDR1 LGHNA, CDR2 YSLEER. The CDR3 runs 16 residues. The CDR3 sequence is CASSQAGQGARDTQYF. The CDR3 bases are TGCGCCAGCAGCCAAGCGGGACAGGGGGCGCGGGATACGCAGTATTTT.

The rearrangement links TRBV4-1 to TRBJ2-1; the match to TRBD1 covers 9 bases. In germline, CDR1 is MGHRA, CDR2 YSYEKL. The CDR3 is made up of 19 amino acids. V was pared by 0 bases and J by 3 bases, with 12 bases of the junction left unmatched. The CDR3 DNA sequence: TGCGCCAGCAGCCAAGATGCTCTACAGGGGGCCTCCTTCTACAATGAGCAGTTCTTC. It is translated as CASSQDALQGASFYNEQFF.

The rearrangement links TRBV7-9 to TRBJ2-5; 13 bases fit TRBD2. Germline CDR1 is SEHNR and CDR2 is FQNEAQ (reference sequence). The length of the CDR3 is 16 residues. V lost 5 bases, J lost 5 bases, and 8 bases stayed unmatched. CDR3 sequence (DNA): TGTGCCAGCAGCCTTGGACTAGCGGGGGTTCGGGAGACCCAGTACTTC. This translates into CASSLGLAGVRETQYF.

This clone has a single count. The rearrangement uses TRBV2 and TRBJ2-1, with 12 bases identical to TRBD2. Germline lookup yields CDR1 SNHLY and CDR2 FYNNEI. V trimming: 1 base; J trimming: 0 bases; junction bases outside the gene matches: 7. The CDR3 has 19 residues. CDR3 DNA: TGTGCCAGCAGTGAAGTCCCTAGCGGGGGGGAAACCTCCTACAATGAGCAGTTCTTC. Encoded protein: CASSEVPSGGETSYNEQFF. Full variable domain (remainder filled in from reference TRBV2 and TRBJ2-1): EPEVTQTPSHQVTQMGQEVILRCVPISNHLYFYWYRQILGQKVEFLVSFYNNEISEKSEIFDDQFSVERPDGSNFTLKIRSTKLEDSAMYFCASSEVPSGGETSYNEQFFGPGTRLTVL.

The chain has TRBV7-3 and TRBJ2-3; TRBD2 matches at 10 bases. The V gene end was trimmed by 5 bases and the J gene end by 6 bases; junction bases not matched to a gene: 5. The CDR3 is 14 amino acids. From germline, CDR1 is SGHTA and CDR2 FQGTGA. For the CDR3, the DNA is TGTGCCAGCAGCATTAGCGGGGGGAGGGATACGCAGTATTTT. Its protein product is CASSISGGRDTQYF.

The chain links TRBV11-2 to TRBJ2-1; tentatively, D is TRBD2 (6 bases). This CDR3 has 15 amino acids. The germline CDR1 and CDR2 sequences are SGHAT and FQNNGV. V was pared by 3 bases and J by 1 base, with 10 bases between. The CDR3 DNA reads TGTGCCAGCAGCTTTCGGCTAGCGTCCTACAATGAGCAGTTCTTC. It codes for CASSFRLASYNEQFF.

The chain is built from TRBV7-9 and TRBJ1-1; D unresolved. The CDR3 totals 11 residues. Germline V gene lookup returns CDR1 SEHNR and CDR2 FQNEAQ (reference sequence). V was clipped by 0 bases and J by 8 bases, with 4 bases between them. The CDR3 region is CASSLAAEAFF. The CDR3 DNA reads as TGTGCCAGCAGCTTAGCAGCGGAAGCTTTCTTT.

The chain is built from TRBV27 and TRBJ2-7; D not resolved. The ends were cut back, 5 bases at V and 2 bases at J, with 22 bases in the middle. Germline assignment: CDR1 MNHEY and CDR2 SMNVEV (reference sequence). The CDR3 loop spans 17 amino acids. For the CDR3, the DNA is TGTGCCAGCAGTCCCCTAGTGAGCAAACGTGATCCCTACGAGCAGTACTTC. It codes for CASSPLVSKRDPYEQYF.

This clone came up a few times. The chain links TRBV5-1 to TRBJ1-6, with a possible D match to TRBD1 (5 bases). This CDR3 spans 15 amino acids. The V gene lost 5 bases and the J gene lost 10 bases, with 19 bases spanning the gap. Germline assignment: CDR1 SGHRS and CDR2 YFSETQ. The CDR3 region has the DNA TGCGCCAGCAGGATATGGAGGGACGGCAAATCACCCCTCCACTTT. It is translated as CASRIWRDGKSPLHF. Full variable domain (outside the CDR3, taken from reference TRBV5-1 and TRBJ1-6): KAGVTQTPRYLIKTRGQQVTLSCSPISGHRSVSWYQQTPGQGLQFLFEYFSETQRNKGNFPGRFSGRQFSNSRSEMNVSTLELGDSALYLCASRIWRDGKSPLHFGNGTRLTVT.